What follows describes a single T cell receptor beta chain. The CDR3 is made up of 13 amino acids. Trimming took 5 bases from V and 14 from J, leaving 19 bases between them. Germline CDR1 and CDR2: GTSNPN and SVGIG (reference sequence). This sample was taken from a study of control samples from healthy donors and cancer patients. Repertoires were generated with immunoSEQ multiplex PCR, while TCRdb's copy carries only in-frame clones and drops some. Of about 86,000 clones in the sample, approximately 91% are singletons; the top ten hold roughly a tenth. The sequence was collected from a woman aged 45-60 years with colorectal cancer. This chain links TRBV30 with TRBJ1-6; tentatively, D is TRBD1 (5 bases). The sequenced sample was PBMCs. The CDR3 reads CAWGQKGGEALHF. CDR3 nucleotide sequence: TGTGCCTGGGGACAAAAGGGAGGAGAGGCCCTCCACTTT. Variable domain in full (rest from reference TRBV30 and TRBJ1-6): SQTIHQWPATLVQPVGSPLSLECTVEGTSNPNLYWYRQAAGRGLQLLFYSVGIGQISSEVPQNLSASRPQDRQFILSSKKLLLSDSGFYLCAWGQKGGEALHFGNGTRLTVT.